Listed below are T cell receptor beta chains from one sample, sequenced in a study of cytomegalovirus exposure and HLA in healthy donors. The assay was immunoSEQ multiplex PCR, and TCRdb's table has in-frame clones only and misses some. The table records roughly 68,000 clones, 60% to 75% of them present only once. The sequenced material came from PBMCs. The source is a man aged 35 to 55 in good health and CMV-seropositive. CDR3s include the opening cysteine and the closing phenylalanine or tryptophan. Fields, in order: V gene, J gene, D gene, clone size, CDR3 protein, CDR3 DNA. The D gene is left open where the match is weak. Clone size appears in some rows only: once, few, many, or a class for an expanded clone.

V gene: TRBV28
J gene: TRBJ1-5
D gene: TRBD1
clone size: few
CDR3 protein: CASSLGQPQSRNQPQHF
CDR3 DNA: TGTGCCAGCAGTTTGGGACAGCCCCAGAGTCGCAATCAGCCCCAGCATTTT

V gene: TRBV4-3
J gene: TRBJ1-2
D gene: -
clone size: -
CDR3 protein: CASSHSDRRGYTF
CDR3 DNA: TGCGCCAGCAGCCATAGCGACCGGCGTGGCTACACCTTC

V gene: TRBV5-1
J gene: TRBJ1-1
D gene: TRBD1
clone size: -
CDR3 protein: CASSILTGGNTEAFF
CDR3 DNA: TGCGCCAGCAGCATCCTTACAGGGGGGAACACTGAAGCTTTCTTT

V gene: TRBV29-1
J gene: TRBJ1-2
D gene: -
clone size: -
CDR3 protein: CSVVTGIDGYTF
CDR3 DNA: TGCAGCGTTGTGACGGGAATCGATGGCTACACCTTC

V gene: TRBV4-3
J gene: TRBJ2-1
D gene: -
clone size: -
CDR3 protein: CASSQVGSVGGDEQFF
CDR3 DNA: TGCGCCAGCAGCCAAGTAGGTTCGGTAGGCGGGGATGAGCAGTTCTTC

V gene: TRBV14
J gene: TRBJ1-2
D gene: -
clone size: -
CDR3 protein: CASSQVRNYGYTF
CDR3 DNA: TGTGCCAGCAGCCAAGTGAGAAACTATGGCTACACCTTC

V gene: TRBV27
J gene: TRBJ2-7
D gene: -
clone size: -
CDR3 protein: CAHFGEGSYEQYF
CDR3 DNA: TGTGCCCATTTCGGCGAGGGTTCCTACGAGCAGTACTTC

V gene: TRBV9
J gene: TRBJ2-3
D gene: -
clone size: -
CDR3 protein: CASSARGGGTDTQYF
CDR3 DNA: TGTGCCAGCAGCGCCAGAGGAGGCGGCACAGATACGCAGTATTTT

V gene: TRBV28
J gene: TRBJ2-7
D gene: TRBD2
clone size: -
CDR3 protein: CASSKPYLAGGYTYEQYF
CDR3 DNA: TGTGCCAGCTCTAAGCCCTATCTAGCGGGGGGCTATACCTACGAGCAGTACTTC

V gene: TRBV4-1
J gene: TRBJ2-1
D gene: TRBD2
clone size: -
CDR3 protein: CASSQTFGTNRDEQFF
CDR3 DNA: TGCGCCAGCAGCCAGACCTTCGGGACTAATAGGGATGAGCAGTTCTTC

V gene: TRBV5-1
J gene: TRBJ1-4
D gene: TRBD1
clone size: -
CDR3 protein: CASKQGAVGEKLFF
CDR3 DNA: TGCGCCAGCAAACAGGGGGCCGTCGGTGAAAAACTGTTTTTT

V gene: TRBV2
J gene: TRBJ1-1
D gene: -
clone size: few
CDR3 protein: CASRQEKNTEAFF
CDR3 DNA: TGTGCCAGCAGACAGGAAAAGAACACTGAAGCTTTCTTT

V gene: TRBV30
J gene: TRBJ2-7
D gene: -
clone size: -
CDR3 protein: CAWSVSLVEGEQYF
CDR3 DNA: TGTGCCTGGAGTGTATCGCTCGTGGAGGGCGAGCAGTACTTC

V gene: TRBV7-2
J gene: TRBJ2-3
D gene: TRBD2
clone size: -
CDR3 protein: CASKSGGGARTDTQYF
CDR3 DNA: TGTGCCAGCAAAAGTGGCGGGGGGGCTAGGACAGATACGCAGTATTTT

V gene: TRBV2
J gene: TRBJ1-5
D gene: -
clone size: few
CDR3 protein: CASTTTVSNQPQHF
CDR3 DNA: TGTGCCAGCACCACGACAGTTAGCAATCAGCCCCAGCATTTT

V gene: TRBV18
J gene: TRBJ2-7
D gene: -
clone size: -
CDR3 protein: CASSPGLYEQYF
CDR3 DNA: TGTGCCAGCTCACCCGGACTCTACGAGCAGTACTTC

V gene: TRBV6-5
J gene: TRBJ2-7
D gene: TRBD1
clone size: -
CDR3 protein: CASSYAGTGVGEQYF
CDR3 DNA: TGTGCCAGCAGTTACGCCGGGACAGGGGTCGGCGAGCAGTACTTC

V gene: TRBV6-6
J gene: TRBJ2-5
D gene: TRBD2
clone size: -
CDR3 protein: CASSYGGREATFEQYF
CDR3 DNA: TGTGCCAGCAGTTACGGTGGGAGGGAAGCGACTTTTGAGCAGTACTTC

V gene: TRBV9
J gene: TRBJ1-1
D gene: -
clone size: -
CDR3 protein: CASSPPRGTEAFF
CDR3 DNA: TGTGCCAGCAGCCCCCCCAGGGGTACTGAAGCTTTCTTT

V gene: TRBV28
J gene: TRBJ2-2
D gene: TRBD2
clone size: -
CDR3 protein: CASSSRPGLAGPRELFF
CDR3 DNA: TGTGCCAGCAGCTCCCGTCCGGGACTAGCGGGGCCACGGGAGCTGTTTTTT

V gene: TRBV29-1
J gene: TRBJ2-7
D gene: TRBD1
clone size: -
CDR3 protein: CSAGTGAYEQYF
CDR3 DNA: TGCAGCGCCGGGACAGGAGCCTACGAGCAGTACTTC

V gene: TRBV4-1
J gene: TRBJ1-6
D gene: TRBD1
clone size: -
CDR3 protein: CASSQGQGSSPLHF
CDR3 DNA: TGCGCCAGCAGCCAAGGACAGGGTAGCTCACCCCTCCACTTT

V gene: TRBV6-6
J gene: TRBJ2-1
D gene: -
clone size: -
CDR3 protein: CASSFAQTHEQFF
CDR3 DNA: TGTGCCAGCAGTTTCGCTCAGACTCATGAGCAGTTCTTC

V gene: TRBV11-2
J gene: TRBJ2-3
D gene: TRBD2
clone size: -
CDR3 protein: CASSPGASGVTDTQYF
CDR3 DNA: TGTGCCAGCAGCCCCGGGGCTAGCGGGGTCACAGATACGCAGTATTTT

V gene: TRBV9
J gene: TRBJ2-1
D gene: -
clone size: -
CDR3 protein: CASSNSGLARLNEQFF
CDR3 DNA: TGTGCCAGCAGCAACAGTGGGCTAGCGAGGCTCAATGAGCAGTTCTTC

V gene: TRBV7-2
J gene: TRBJ2-7
D gene: -
clone size: -
CDR3 protein: CASSRGGASNEQYF
CDR3 DNA: TGTGCCAGCAGTAGAGGGGGGGCTTCAAACGAGCAGTACTTC

V gene: TRBV18
J gene: TRBJ2-5
D gene: TRBD2
clone size: -
CDR3 protein: CASSSTSGETQETQYF
CDR3 DNA: TGTGCCAGCTCATCGACTAGCGGGGAAACCCAAGAGACCCAGTACTTC

V gene: TRBV6-1
J gene: TRBJ2-7
D gene: -
clone size: -
CDR3 protein: CASTQQGYEQYF
CDR3 DNA: TGTGCCAGCACACAACAGGGCTACGAGCAGTACTTC

V gene: TRBV7-6
J gene: TRBJ2-1
D gene: TRBD2
clone size: -
CDR3 protein: CASSSLAASYNEQFF
CDR3 DNA: TGTGCCAGCAGCTCGCTAGCGGCATCCTACAATGAGCAGTTCTTC

V gene: TRBV5-4
J gene: TRBJ2-3
D gene: TRBD1
clone size: -
CDR3 protein: CASSLAIPGQGSLTQYF
CDR3 DNA: TGTGCCAGCAGCTTGGCGATCCCGGGACAGGGGTCCCTTACGCAGTATTTT

V gene: TRBV4-1
J gene: TRBJ2-7
D gene: -
clone size: -
CDR3 protein: CASNNPGATYEQYF
CDR3 DNA: TGCGCCAGCAACAATCCAGGGGCCACCTACGAGCAGTACTTC

V gene: TRBV13
J gene: TRBJ2-3
D gene: TRBD2
clone size: -
CDR3 protein: CASSSEAGLEFGTQYF
CDR3 DNA: TGTGCCAGCAGCTCCGAAGCGGGGTTAGAATTTGGTACGCAGTATTTT

V gene: TRBV7-9
J gene: TRBJ1-5
D gene: -
clone size: -
CDR3 protein: CASSHYRDQPQHF
CDR3 DNA: TGTGCCAGCAGCCATTACAGAGATCAGCCCCAGCATTTT

V gene: TRBV7-5
J gene: TRBJ2-3
D gene: -
clone size: -
CDR3 protein: CARSWGEKRGDTQYF
CDR3 DNA: TGTGCCAGAAGCTGGGGCGAAAAAAGGGGAGATACGCAGTATTTT

V gene: TRBV7-2
J gene: TRBJ1-1
D gene: -
clone size: -
CDR3 protein: CASSRQDLMNTEAFF
CDR3 DNA: TGTGCCAGCAGTCGACAGGACCTGATGAACACTGAAGCTTTCTTT

V gene: TRBV2
J gene: TRBJ2-5
D gene: TRBD1
clone size: -
CDR3 protein: CASSSDRDEQYF
CDR3 DNA: TGTGCCAGCAGTTCGGACAGGGATGAGCAGTACTTC

V gene: TRBV4-2
J gene: TRBJ2-7
D gene: TRBD2
clone size: -
CDR3 protein: CASSQTSGGSYEQYF
CDR3 DNA: TGTGCCAGCAGCCAAACTAGCGGGGGCTCCTACGAGCAGTACTTC

V gene: TRBV19
J gene: TRBJ2-2
D gene: -
clone size: -
CDR3 protein: CASSIGRAYTGELFF
CDR3 DNA: TGTGCCAGTAGTATTGGCAGGGCCTACACCGGGGAGCTGTTTTTT

V gene: TRBV18
J gene: TRBJ1-6
D gene: -
clone size: -
CDR3 protein: CASSPGTSPNSPLHF
CDR3 DNA: TGTGCCAGCTCACCAGGGACAAGCCCTAATTCACCCCTCCACTTT

V gene: TRBV18
J gene: TRBJ1-1
D gene: -
clone size: -
CDR3 protein: CASSTGGGDPEAFF
CDR3 DNA: TGTGCCAGCTCCACGGGCGGGGGCGACCCTGAAGCTTTCTTT

V gene: TRBV4-1
J gene: TRBJ1-3
D gene: TRBD1
clone size: -
CDR3 protein: CASSQDTAGQGGGNTIYF
CDR3 DNA: TGCGCCAGCAGCCAAGACACCGCCGGACAGGGGGGTGGAAACACCATATATTTT

V gene: TRBV5-6
J gene: TRBJ2-1
D gene: -
clone size: -
CDR3 protein: CASSLYQVQETQFF
CDR3 DNA: TGTGCCAGCAGCTTGTATCAGGTCCAAGAGACCCAGTTCTTC

V gene: TRBV2
J gene: TRBJ2-7
D gene: -
clone size: -
CDR3 protein: CASSLAKMGSYEQYF
CDR3 DNA: TGTGCCAGCAGTTTAGCGAAGATGGGATCATACGAGCAGTACTTC

V gene: TRBV6-1
J gene: TRBJ2-7
D gene: TRBD2
clone size: -
CDR3 protein: CASGFIGDYEQYF
CDR3 DNA: TGTGCCAGCGGCTTCATTGGGGACTACGAACAGTACTTC

V gene: TRBV5-6
J gene: TRBJ1-5
D gene: -
clone size: few
CDR3 protein: CASSSLGGLWSNQPQHF
CDR3 DNA: TGTGCCAGCAGCTCCTTGGGGGGACTGTGGAGCAATCAGCCCCAGCATTTT

V gene: TRBV6-6
J gene: TRBJ2-2
D gene: TRBD1
clone size: -
CDR3 protein: CASRTTGARFAGELFF
CDR3 DNA: TGTGCCAGCAGAACTACAGGGGCGAGGTTCGCCGGGGAGCTGTTTTTT

V gene: TRBV5-1
J gene: TRBJ2-7
D gene: TRBD2
clone size: -
CDR3 protein: CASSLQRGSFYEQYF
CDR3 DNA: TGCGCCAGCAGCTTACAGCGGGGGTCTTTCTACGAGCAGTACTTC

V gene: TRBV4-3
J gene: TRBJ2-7
D gene: TRBD1
clone size: -
CDR3 protein: CASSRGTGPLYEQYF
CDR3 DNA: TGCGCCAGCAGCCGCGGGACAGGTCCTTTGTACGAGCAGTACTTC

V gene: TRBV28
J gene: TRBJ2-7
D gene: -
clone size: -
CDR3 protein: CASSGRQPTFEQYF
CDR3 DNA: TGTGCCAGCAGTGGCAGACAGCCCACCTTCGAGCAGTACTTC

V gene: TRBV27
J gene: TRBJ2-2
D gene: TRBD1
clone size: -
CDR3 protein: CASGPGTGATTNTGELFF
CDR3 DNA: TGTGCCAGCGGTCCCGGGACAGGGGCAACCACGAACACCGGGGAGCTGTTTTTT

V gene: TRBV4-3
J gene: TRBJ2-3
D gene: TRBD1
clone size: -
CDR3 protein: CASSPLLGQGITDTQYF
CDR3 DNA: TGCGCCAGCAGCCCTCTGTTGGGACAGGGAATCACAGATACGCAGTATTTT

V gene: TRBV7-6
J gene: TRBJ1-2
D gene: -
clone size: -
CDR3 protein: CASSSWAAGDYGYTF
CDR3 DNA: TGTGCCAGCAGCTCCTGGGCGGCGGGAGACTATGGCTACACCTTC

V gene: TRBV5-1
J gene: TRBJ2-2
D gene: -
clone size: once
CDR3 protein: CASSPQAAGGELFF
CDR3 DNA: TGCGCCAGCAGCCCCCAAGCGGCCGGCGGGGAGCTGTTTTTT

V gene: TRBV11-2
J gene: TRBJ2-5
D gene: TRBD1
clone size: -
CDR3 protein: CASSLDRQGVMRETQYF
CDR3 DNA: TGTGCCAGCAGCTTAGATCGACAGGGGGTTATGAGGGAGACCCAGTACTTC

V gene: TRBV10-1
J gene: TRBJ1-1
D gene: TRBD1
clone size: -
CDR3 protein: CASSEYRGTEAFF
CDR3 DNA: TGCGCCAGCAGTGAGTACAGGGGCACTGAAGCTTTCTTT

V gene: TRBV6-5
J gene: TRBJ2-1
D gene: TRBD2
clone size: few
CDR3 protein: CASSYGAGETDEQFF
CDR3 DNA: TGTGCCAGCAGTTACGGGGCGGGGGAAACGGATGAGCAGTTCTTC

V gene: TRBV10-3
J gene: TRBJ2-3
D gene: -
clone size: few
CDR3 protein: CAISQDSTDTQYF
CDR3 DNA: TGTGCCATCAGTCAGGACTCCACAGATACGCAGTATTTT